This T cell receptor (beta chain) was found in a study of cytomegalovirus exposure and HLA in healthy donors. Study-wide results and caveats: No immune exposure information besides CMV serostatus was available.

Vbeta (60) and Jbeta (13) primers were used in the PCR. Source study methods: Later analysis identified roughly 84 million unique TCR beta chains, some 10 million shared. Sequencing used immunoSEQ multiplex PCR; TCRdb keeps in-frame clones, though not all of them. V and J calls plus clone size are reproduced from that table; the DNA served to infer D and trimming. The repertoire holds about 180,000 clones, with roughly 77% as singletons. Germline V lookup: CDR1 MNHNY, CDR2 SVGAGI (reference sequence). V lost 5 bases, J lost 4 bases, and 6 bases stayed unmatched. The CDR3 totals 14 residues. In regard to this clone: Its antigen is not identified.

Material for sequencing was PBMCs. The chain recombines TRBV6-6 with TRBJ1-2; 8 bases are a match to TRBD1. This clonotype originated in a woman in her twenties or thirties in good health and CMV-seronegative. The CDR3, as DNA: TGTGCCAGCAGTCAAAACAGGGGGACCTATGGCTACACCTTC. This sequence encodes CASSQNRGTYGYTF.